The next 5 T cell receptor beta chains were all read from a single sample in a study of technical replicates of blood from several donors. Here immunoSEQ multiplex PCR was the method, and the copy in TCRdb shows in-frame clones only, minus some. The table shows tens of thousands of clones, with around 95% occurring only once. The source material was T cells isolated from PBMCs. The receptors shown here come from a human donor in good health.

The chain joins TRBV28 to TRBJ2-7; the D gene is possibly TRBD2 (6 bases). CDR3 size: 14 residues. V lost 2 bases and J 2 bases, leaving 10 bases between the germline ends. Germline CDR1 is MDHEN and CDR2 is SYDVKM. The CDR3 nucleotides are TGTGCCAGCAGTTTAGGAGGGATCACCTACGAGCAGTACTTC. Translating gives CASSLGGITYEQYF. The full variable domain, completed using reference TRBV28 and TRBJ2-7, is DVKVTQSSRYLVKRTGEKVFLECVQDMDHENMFWYRQDPGLGLRLIYFSYDVKMKEKGDIPEGYSVSREKKERFSLILESASTNQTSMYLCASSLGGITYEQYFGPGTRLTVT.

The genes are TRBV6-5 and TRBJ2-5; 11 bases match TRBD2. The CDR3 contains 14 residues. In germline, CDR1 is MNHEY, CDR2 SVGAGI. V gave up 6 bases and J gave up 5 bases; unmatched junction bases: 5. CDR3 residues: CASRGLAASETQYF. CDR3 sequence (DNA): TGTGCCAGCAGGGGACTAGCGGCGTCGGAGACCCAGTACTTC.

The chain has TRBV6-5 and TRBJ1-2; perhaps TRBD1 as D (5 bases). This CDR3 contains 11 residues. The germline gives CDR1 MNHEY, CDR2 SVGAGI. Trimming stripped 8 bases from V and 8 bases from J, with 12 bases between. CDR3 DNA sequence: TGTGCCAGCCGGGGGGAGCAAGGCTACACCTTC. This translates into CASRGEQGYTF.

The V call is TRBV19, the J call TRBJ2-3; D is ambiguous. Trimming pared 0 bases from V and 6 bases from J, leaving 4 bases between. The CDR3 loop spans 12 amino acids. CDR1 is LNHDA, CDR2 SQIVND, per germline (reference sequence). This CDR3 reads CASSIDPDTQYF. Here the CDR3 DNA reads TGTGCCAGTAGTATAGATCCTGATACGCAGTATTTT. Together with reference TRBV19 and TRBJ2-3, the CDR3 gives the full variable domain: DGGITQSPKYLFRKEGQNVTLSCEQNLNHDAMYWYRQDPGQGLRLIYYSQIVNDFQKGDIAEGYSVSREKKESFPLTVTSAQKNPTAFYLCASSIDPDTQYFGPGTRLTVL.

The chain uses TRBV6-6 and TRBJ1-2, with D possibly TRBD1 on 5 matching bases. Trimming removed 5 bases at V and 2 bases at J, with 12 bases between. This CDR3 comprises 14 residues. Germline V gives CDR1 MNHNY, CDR2 SVGAGI (reference sequence). CDR3 in DNA: TGTGCCAGCAGTCTCAGGGTAGCAAACTATGGCTACACCTTC. Translation gives CASSLRVANYGYTF.